Presented here are 26 T cell receptor beta chains from one specimen sequenced in a study of T cells in Graves' hyperthyroidism and ophthalmopathy. Amplification of TCR beta CDR3 regions used RNA as the template. The primer set for the first-round RT-PCR of the TCR CDR3 was HTBI. MiXCR was run by TCRdb on the multiplex PCR reads, yielding one entry per CDR3 protein. The sample shows roughly 500,000 distinct CDR3 sequences, 46% of them seen only once. The sequenced sample was peripheral blood or thyroid tissue (not recorded which). These receptors were obtained from an adult woman with Graves' disease, either hyperthyroidism or ophthalmopathy (not recorded which).

CDR3 in DNA: TGTGCCAGCAGAGACGTCGGACAGGCACGGTTTCGGAACACCATATATTTT. Translating gives CASRDVGQARFRNTIYF. J is TRBJ1-3 and V is TRBV7-2, with 7 bases identical to TRBD1. Losses at the gene ends were 6 bases for V and 7 bases for J; bases not matched to a gene: 18. The CDR3 has 17 amino acids. Germline V CDR1 and CDR2: SGHTA, FQGNSA. The full variable domain, with the rest looked up from reference TRBV7-2 and TRBJ1-3, is GAGVSQSPSNKVTEKGKDVELRCDPISGHTALYWYRQSLGQGLEFLIYFQGNSAPDKSGLPSDRFSAERTGGSVSTLTIQRTQQEDSAVYLCASRDVGQARFRNTIYFGEGSWLTVV.

The chain employs TRBV14 and TRBJ2-6; D is undetermined. V was pared by 4 bases and J by 0 bases, with 7 bases between. This CDR3 has 15 residues. The V gene's germline CDR1 is SGHDN and CDR2 FVKESK. CDR3 in amino acids: CASSLSASGANVLTF. Here the CDR3 DNA reads TGTGCCAGCAGCCTCAGTGCCTCTGGGGCCAACGTCCTGACTTTC.

This chain joins TRBV2 and TRBJ1-5, with 9 nucleotides matching TRBD1. The trim removed 6 bases at V and 7 bases at J, leaving 10 bases unmatched. From germline, CDR1 is SNHLY and CDR2 FYNNEI. The CDR3 is made up of 15 amino acids. The CDR3 DNA is TGTGCCAGCAGACAATGGGACAGGGAAGTACAGCCCCAGCATTTT. Protein: CASRQWDREVQPQHF.

The V and J genes are TRBV15 and TRBJ2-5, with 9 bases lining up with TRBD2. Looked up from germline, CDR1 is LNHNV and CDR2 is YYDKDF (reference sequence). J was trimmed by 5 bases and V by 2 bases; bases with no gene match: 6. CDR3 length: 15 residues. The CDR3 region has the DNA TGTGCCACCAGCAGACGGACTAGCGTAGGGGAGACCCAGTACTTC. Protein product: CATSRRTSVGETQYF.

The chain uses TRBV7-9 and TRBJ2-5; D may correspond to TRBD1 or TRBD2 (5 bases each). Trimming removed 3 bases from V and 4 bases from J, with 12 bases in between. The CDR3 loop spans 14 amino acids. The V gene's germline CDR1 is SEHNR and CDR2 FQNEAQ (reference sequence). In nucleotides, the CDR3 is TGTGCCAGCAGCTTGGACGGGACCCGAGAGACCCAGTACTTC. Protein: CASSLDGTRETQYF. The full variable domain, with the rest looked up from reference TRBV7-9 and TRBJ2-5, is DTGVSQNPRHKITKRGQNVTFRCDPISEHNRLYWYRQTLGQGPEFLTYFQNEAQLEKSRLLSDRFSAERPKGSFSTLEIQRTEQGDSAMYLCASSLDGTRETQYFGPGTRLLVL.

This clonotype has a count of ten or more. This rearrangement joins TRBV29-1 to TRBJ1-4; D remains unclear. CDR1 and CDR2 (germline): SQVTM, ANQGSEA. CDR3 length equals 12 residues. Trimming took off 6 bases at V and 3 bases at J, with 8 bases between the two ends. CDR3 coding DNA: TGCAGCGTGGTCGGTTCTAATGAAAAACTGTTTTTT. It is translated as CSVVGSNEKLFF.

The chain recombines TRBV7-9 with TRBJ2-1; tentative D call: TRBD2 (7 bases). Trimming stripped 5 bases from V and 2 bases from J, with 16 bases between. The length of the CDR3 is 16 residues. The germline V gene has CDR1 SEHNR and CDR2 FQNEAQ (reference sequence). The CDR3 DNA is TGTGCCAGCAGCACGGGGGCGGGAGATCCCTACAATGAGCAGTTCTTC. Translation: CASSTGAGDPYNEQFF. Full variable domain (rest looked up from reference TRBV7-9 and TRBJ2-1): DTGVSQNPRHKITKRGQNVTFRCDPISEHNRLYWYRQTLGQGPEFLTYFQNEAQLEKSRLLSDRFSAERPKGSFSTLEIQRTEQGDSAMYLCASSTGAGDPYNEQFFGPGTRLTVL.

The chain uses TRBV2 and TRBJ2-7; 9 bases fit TRBD1. The V gene's germline CDR1 is SNHLY and CDR2 FYNNEI. V trimming: 4 bases; J trimming: 7 bases; junction bases outside the gene matches: 11. This CDR3 comprises 15 residues. In DNA form, the CDR3 reads TGTGCCAGCAGTGTGCGAGGGACAGGGCAATGGGAGCAGTACTTC. This gives the protein CASSVRGTGQWEQYF. Filled out from reference TRBV2 and TRBJ2-7, the complete variable domain reads EPEVTQTPSHQVTQMGQEVILRCVPISNHLYFYWYRQILGQKVEFLVSFYNNEISEKSEIFDDQFSVERPDGSNFTLKIRSTKLEDSAMYFCASSVRGTGQWEQYFGPGTRLTVT.

This chain connects TRBV4-1 to TRBJ2-5; D remains unclear. Germline CDR1 MGHRA, CDR2 YSYEKL. Trimming pared 3 bases from V and 3 bases from J, leaving 11 bases between. The CDR3 totals 14 residues. CDR3 region: CASSHMMGKETQYF. The CDR3 nucleotides read TGCGCCAGCAGCCATATGATGGGCAAAGAGACCCAGTACTTC.

The rearrangement uses TRBV5-6 and TRBJ2-5; D not certain. The CDR3 runs to 13 residues. In germline, CDR1 is SGHDT, CDR2 YYEEEE. Trimming removed 0 bases at V and 5 bases at J, with 8 bases between. The CDR3 reads CASSLVGKETQYF. The CDR3 DNA is TGTGCCAGCAGCTTGGTGGGGAAGGAGACCCAGTACTTC.

The chain is built from TRBV10-3 and TRBJ1-6; 8 nucleotides match TRBD1. The V segment lost 6 bases and the J segment 9 bases; nucleotides outside the gene matches: 1. Germline lookup yields CDR1 ENHRY and CDR2 SYGVKD. This CDR3 has 12 residues. The CDR3 protein is CAISQGASPLHF. CDR3 DNA sequence: TGTGCCATCAGCCAGGGGGCTTCACCCCTCCACTTT.

This clonotype appeared many times. The chain is built from TRBV4-2 and TRBJ2-2; D gene unclear. V gave up 1 base and J gave up 6 bases, with 9 bases separating them. The germline V gene has CDR1 LGHNA and CDR2 YNFKEQ. The CDR3 loop spans 14 amino acids. In DNA, the CDR3 is TGTGCCAGCAGCCAAGGAACGGTATCCGGGGAGCTGTTTTTT. As protein: CASSQGTVSGELFF.

This clonotype has a count of ten or more. The gene calls are TRBV10-3 and TRBJ1-1, with D possibly matching TRBD1 (5 bases). The V end lost 3 bases, the J end lost 6 bases, and 8 bases lay between the germline ends. Germline CDR1 ENHRY, CDR2 SYGVKD. The CDR3 length is 12 residues. This CDR3 is CAISDKTAEAFF. DNA of the CDR3: TGTGCCATCAGTGACAAGACAGCTGAAGCTTTCTTT.

This clonotype was found a few times. J is TRBJ2-5 and V is TRBV7-9; a possible D gene is TRBD1 (6 bases). Germline values: CDR1 SEHNR, CDR2 FQNEAQ (reference sequence). V lost 5 bases and J 7 bases, leaving 23 bases between the germline ends. The CDR3 contains 16 residues. This CDR3 is CASSVARDTNSGTQYF. The CDR3 coding sequence is TGTGCCAGCAGCGTGGCACGGGACACCAACTCGGGGACCCAGTACTTC.

This clonotype was observed at least ten times. This chain links TRBV28 with TRBJ1-1; D possibly corresponds to TRBD1 (5 bases). Trimming stripped 5 bases from V and 9 bases from J, with 19 bases between. The CDR3 contains 14 residues. The germline V gene encodes CDR1 MDHEN and CDR2 SYDVKM. CDR3 nucleotide sequence: TGTGCCAGCAGTCGGCTAGGGGACCGGCGGCAAGCTTTCTTT. Amino acid sequence: CASSRLGDRRQAFF.

This clonotype was seen ten or more times. The chain has TRBV28 and TRBJ2-7, with 13 bases identical to TRBD2. Germline CDR1 and CDR2: MDHEN and SYDVKM. J gave up 4 bases and V 5 bases, and 5 bases lay outside the gene matches. The CDR3 is made up of 15 amino acids. This CDR3 is CASSGLAGVRYEQYF. CDR3 nucleotide sequence: TGTGCCAGCAGTGGACTAGCGGGAGTTCGGTACGAGCAGTACTTC.

The rearrangement links TRBV7-8 to TRBJ1-1; tentatively, D is TRBD1 (6 bases). The CDR3 length is 16 residues. Trimming took off 1 base at V and 6 bases at J, with 18 bases between the two ends. Germline V gene lookup returns CDR1 SGHVS and CDR2 FQNEAQ. The CDR3 spells CASSLDRGQISPEAFF. The CDR3 DNA is TGTGCCAGCAGCTTAGATCGGGGGCAGATTTCGCCTGAAGCTTTCTTT.

This chain uses TRBV2 with TRBJ1-4, with 9 bases aligning to TRBD1. Germline V CDR1 and CDR2: SNHLY, FYNNEI. V was clipped by 6 bases and J by 7 bases; unmatched bases: 3. This CDR3 region has 13 residues. The CDR3 coding sequence is TGTGCCAGCAGCCGGGACAGGGTTGAAAAACTGTTTTTT. This sequence encodes CASSRDRVEKLFF. The variable domain in full, with the rest retrieved from reference TRBV2 and TRBJ1-4, is EPEVTQTPSHQVTQMGQEVILRCVPISNHLYFYWYRQILGQKVEFLVSFYNNEISEKSEIFDDQFSVERPDGSNFTLKIRSTKLEDSAMYFCASSRDRVEKLFFGSGTQLSVL.

The CDR3 bases are TGCAGCTTGGGGTACAGGGTTGGCTCTTGGTATGGCTACACCTTC. This encodes CSLGYRVGSWYGYTF. The chain links TRBV29-1 to TRBJ1-2, with D possibly matching TRBD1 (6 bases). The CDR3 extends over 15 amino acids. Trimming left V 8 bases short and J 5 bases short, with 24 bases between. From germline, CDR1 is SQVTM and CDR2 ANQGSEA.

This clonotype was seen at least ten times. The CDR3 loop reads CASSSTGWEQYF. For the CDR3, the DNA is TGTGCCAGCAGCTCGACAGGTTGGGAGCAGTACTTC. J is TRBJ2-7 and V is TRBV7-9; tentatively, D is TRBD1 (6 bases). Trimming removed 4 bases from V and 7 bases from J, with 11 bases in between. Germline V gene lookup returns CDR1 SEHNR and CDR2 FQNEAQ (reference sequence). The CDR3 loop spans 12 amino acids.

This clonotype was recorded a few times. This rearrangement joins TRBV16 to TRBJ2-7; 8 bases fit TRBD1. CDR3 length equals 12 residues. CDR1 and CDR2 (germline): KGHSY, FQNENV. After removal of 3 bases from V and 9 bases from J, the junction contained 4 bases not matched to a gene. The CDR3 region is CASSQPQGAQYF. DNA of the CDR3: TGTGCCAGCAGCCAGCCCCAGGGGGCGCAGTACTTC.

The chain recombines TRBV20-1 with TRBJ2-5; 8 nucleotides agree with TRBD2. V dropped 3 bases and J dropped 2; count of bases not matched to a gene: 11. This CDR3 has 16 amino acids. CDR1 and CDR2 (germline): DFQATT, SNEGSKA (reference sequence). The CDR3 nucleotides are TGCAGTGCTAGCCGCCCTATAGCGGGGAATCAAGAGACCCAGTACTTC. It codes for CSASRPIAGNQETQYF.

V and J are TRBV12-3 or TRBV12-4 and TRBJ2-7; the D gene is possibly TRBD2 (7 bases). The germline V and J ends were trimmed by 7 bases and 6 bases, with 19 bases remaining between them. This CDR3 comprises 14 residues. The CDR3 DNA sequence: TGTGCCAGCACCCCTGGGGGGGCGCGTGGCGAGCAGTACTTC. It is translated as CASTPGGARGEQYF.

The V gene is TRBV11-2, the J gene TRBJ2-7, with 8 nucleotides matching TRBD2. Germline V gene sequence: CDR1 SGHAT, CDR2 FQNNGV. The CDR3 sequence is 15 residues long. The V segment lost 5 bases and the J segment 3 bases; nucleotides outside the gene matches: 9. CDR3 DNA: TGTGCCAGCAGCGTAAGCGGGGGCCAATTCTACGAGCAGTACTTC. Translated: CASSVSGGQFYEQYF.

The sample holds one count of this clonotype. A clone one base away is much larger, so this may be a read error. The chain uses TRBV20-1 and TRBJ2-7; D is undetermined. Deletions cut 0 bases from V and 6 bases from J, with 18 bases between. The germline V gene encodes CDR1 DFQATT and CDR2 SNEGSKA (reference sequence). The CDR3 contains 15 residues. The CDR3 reads CSARDRANSPCEQYF. The CDR3 DNA sequence: TGCAGTGCTAGAGATCGGGCGAATAGCCCCTGCGAGCAGTACTTC.

V is TRBV7-9 and J is TRBJ2-5, with D perhaps assigned TRBD1 or TRBD2 (6 bases each). The ends were cut back, 5 bases at V and 7 bases at J, with 14 bases in the middle. CDR1 SEHNR and CDR2 FQNEAQ come from the germline V gene (reference sequence). The CDR3 is 13 residues long. This CDR3 reads CASSHRGRGTQYF. The CDR3 nucleotides read TGTGCCAGCAGCCACCGGGGGCGAGGGACCCAGTACTTC. Full variable domain (outside the CDR3, taken from reference TRBV7-9 and TRBJ2-5): DTGVSQNPRHKITKRGQNVTFRCDPISEHNRLYWYRQTLGQGPEFLTYFQNEAQLEKSRLLSDRFSAERPKGSFSTLEIQRTEQGDSAMYLCASSHRGRGTQYFGPGTRLLVL.